The clone carrying this T cell receptor (beta chain) was recorded many times. The antigen is not known. Each CDR3 protein gets one entry after TCRdb re-called the reads with MiXCR. Altogether 250,000 to 300,000 distinct CDR3 sequences are present, roughly 15% being singletons, with the ten largest covering 8.8%. This sample stems from a study of T cell repertoires in cytomegalovirus infection. For the study at large: An indication of both CMV infection and matching HLA type came from public TCR beta signatures. General observations from the study: HLA-C-restricted CMV-specific TCR beta clonotypes prevailed in the ex vivo response. CMV carriers having the relevant HLA were flagged by cumulative public TCR beta family frequency.

Sequencing was performed on PBMCs. This TCR derives from a human donor in good health (CMV status not recorded). Some clones in this sample may be carry-over from other donors' samples.

CDR3 DNA sequence: TGTGCCAGCAGCTTAGCACCGGGACAGGGGAGCGAGCAGTACTTC. This codes for CASSLAPGQGSEQYF. The chain is built from TRBV7-6 and TRBJ2-7; the match to TRBD1 covers 10 bases. Germline trimming cut 0 bases from V and 6 bases from J; bases unmatched to any gene: 5. This CDR3 has 15 residues. In germline, CDR1 is SGHVS, CDR2 FNYEAQ.